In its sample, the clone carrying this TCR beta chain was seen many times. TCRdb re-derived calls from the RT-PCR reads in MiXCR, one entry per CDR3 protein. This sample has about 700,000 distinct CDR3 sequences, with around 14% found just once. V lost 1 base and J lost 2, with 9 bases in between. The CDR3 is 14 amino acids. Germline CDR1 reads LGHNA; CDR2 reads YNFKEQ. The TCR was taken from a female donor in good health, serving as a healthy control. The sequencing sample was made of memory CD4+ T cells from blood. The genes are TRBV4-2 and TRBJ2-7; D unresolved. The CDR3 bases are TGTGCCAGCAGCCAAGCTGCCTACACCTACGAGCAGTACTTC. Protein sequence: CASSQAAYTYEQYF.